This T cell receptor (beta chain) is drawn from a study of Tregs in tolerant kidney transplant recipients. Study-wide results and limits: Changing PCR primers prevented nucleotide comparison between some patients' samples.

Comments on this clone: What it recognizes is unknown.

Generated by immunoSEQ multiplex PCR, the TCRdb table keeps only in-frame clones and is missing some. The sample records tens of thousands of clones, about 91% being singletons. Related graft donors supplied nonmyeloablative bone marrow transplants, and mixed chimerism was transient. Germline V gene data show CDR1 as LNHNV and CDR2 as YYDKDF (reference sequence). Trimming removed 1 base at V and 1 base at J, with 6 bases between. The CDR3 loop spans 14 amino acids. This material consisted of CD4+ T cells from blood (PBMCs), taken 24 months after the transplant. J is TRBJ2-3 and V is TRBV15, with no clear D. The receptor was isolated from a human patient who received a combined kidney and bone marrow transplant. Certain T cells may be donor cells from the graft. In nucleotides, the CDR3 is TGTGCCACCAGCAGAGTCGGTGGCACAGATACGCAGTATTTT. Protein: CATSRVGGTDTQYF.